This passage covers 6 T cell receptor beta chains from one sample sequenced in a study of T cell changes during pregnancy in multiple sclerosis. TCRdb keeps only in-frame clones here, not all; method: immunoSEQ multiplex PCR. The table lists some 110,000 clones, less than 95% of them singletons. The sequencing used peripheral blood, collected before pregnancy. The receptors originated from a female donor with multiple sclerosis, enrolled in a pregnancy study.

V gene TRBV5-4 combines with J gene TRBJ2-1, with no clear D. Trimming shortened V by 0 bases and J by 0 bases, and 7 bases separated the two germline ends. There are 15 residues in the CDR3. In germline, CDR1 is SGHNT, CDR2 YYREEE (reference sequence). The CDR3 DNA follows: TGTGCCAGCAGCTTGGTCCTGGCCTCCTACAATGAGCAGTTCTTC. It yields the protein CASSLVLASYNEQFF.

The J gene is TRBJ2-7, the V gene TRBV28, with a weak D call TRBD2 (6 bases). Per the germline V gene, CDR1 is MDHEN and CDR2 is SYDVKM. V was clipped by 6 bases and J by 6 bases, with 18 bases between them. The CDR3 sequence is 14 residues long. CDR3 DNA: TGTGCCAGCAGATCCGAAAAAAGGGGAGGCGAGCAGTACTTC. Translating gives CASRSEKRGGEQYF.

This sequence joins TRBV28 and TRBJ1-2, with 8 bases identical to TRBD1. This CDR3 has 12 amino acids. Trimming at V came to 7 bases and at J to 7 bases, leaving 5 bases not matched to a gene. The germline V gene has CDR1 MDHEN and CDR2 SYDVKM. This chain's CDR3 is CASTGQGSGYTF. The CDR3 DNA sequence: TGTGCCAGCACCGGACAGGGAAGTGGCTACACCTTC.

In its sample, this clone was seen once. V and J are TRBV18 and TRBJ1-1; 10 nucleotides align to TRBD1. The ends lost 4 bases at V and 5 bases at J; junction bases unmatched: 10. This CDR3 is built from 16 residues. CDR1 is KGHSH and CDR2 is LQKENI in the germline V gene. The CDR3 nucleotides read TGTGCCAGCTCACAGTCCGGGACAGGGGCCCAAACTGAAGCTTTCTTT. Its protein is CASSQSGTGAQTEAFF.

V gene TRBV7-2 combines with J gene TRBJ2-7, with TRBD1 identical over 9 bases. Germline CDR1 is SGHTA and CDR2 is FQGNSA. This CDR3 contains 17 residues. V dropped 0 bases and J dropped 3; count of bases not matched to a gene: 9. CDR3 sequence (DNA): TGTGCCAGCAGCTTAGCGAGGGGGACAGGGCAGAGCTACGAGCAGTACTTC. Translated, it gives CASSLARGTGQSYEQYF. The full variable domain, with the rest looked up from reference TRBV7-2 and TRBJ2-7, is GAGVSQSPSNKVTEKGKDVELRCDPISGHTALYWYRQSLGQGLEFLIYFQGNSAPDKSGLPSDRFSAERTGGSVSTLTIQRTQQEDSAVYLCASSLARGTGQSYEQYFGPGTRLTVT.

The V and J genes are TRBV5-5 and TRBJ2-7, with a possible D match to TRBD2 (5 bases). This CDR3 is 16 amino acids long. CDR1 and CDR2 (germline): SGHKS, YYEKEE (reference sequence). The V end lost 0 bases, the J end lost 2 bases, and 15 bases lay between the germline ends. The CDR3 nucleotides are TGTGCCAGCAGCTTGGGTCTTGAGCGGTTCCCCTACGAGCAGTACTTC. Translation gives CASSLGLERFPYEQYF. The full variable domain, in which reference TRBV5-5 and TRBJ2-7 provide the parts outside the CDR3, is DAGVTQSPTHLIKTRGQQVTLRCSPISGHKSVSWYQQVLGQGPQFIFQYYEKEERGRGNFPDRFSARQFPNYSSELNVNALLLGDSALYLCASSLGLERFPYEQYFGPGTRLTVT.